Here is one TCR beta chain with its context. What it recognizes is unknown. Some clones are missing from TCRdb's copy, which holds only in-frame ones; the method was immunoSEQ multiplex PCR. Among 80,000 to 100,000 clones listed, roughly 88% were seen once. This record belongs to a study of T cell responses to AZD1222 COVID-19 vaccine. Findings of the study overall: All repertoire sampling was performed exclusively after the peak T cell response. Seropositivity was recorded at baseline in only a handful of AZD1222 recipients. White British ancestry dominated among donors, who included more females, and clonal diversity was possibly underestimated.

The CDR3 contains 15 residues. Germline-derived CDR1 and CDR2 are LNHDA and SQIVND (reference sequence). V gave up 3 bases and J gave up 8 bases, with 14 bases separating them. The rearrangement uses TRBV19 and TRBJ1-6; the D gene is possibly TRBD1 (5 bases). Source: peripheral blood, taken on day 0 of MenACWY control vaccination. The sequence was collected from an adult in good health. The CDR3 loop reads CASSIHSGKDSPLHF. The CDR3 nucleotides are TGTGCCAGTAGTATTCATTCAGGGAAGGATTCACCCCTCCACTTT.